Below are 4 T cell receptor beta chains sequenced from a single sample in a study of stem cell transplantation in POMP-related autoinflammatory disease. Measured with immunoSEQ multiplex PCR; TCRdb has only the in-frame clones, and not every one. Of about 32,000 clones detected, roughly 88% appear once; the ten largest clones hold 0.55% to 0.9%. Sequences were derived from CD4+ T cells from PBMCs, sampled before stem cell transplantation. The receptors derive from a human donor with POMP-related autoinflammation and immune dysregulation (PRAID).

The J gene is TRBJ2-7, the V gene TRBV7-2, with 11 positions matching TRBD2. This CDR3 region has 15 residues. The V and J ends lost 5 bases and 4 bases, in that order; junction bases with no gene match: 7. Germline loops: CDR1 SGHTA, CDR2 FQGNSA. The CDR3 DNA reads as TGTGCCAGCAGCCCCACTAGCGGGAGAGGTTACGAGCAGTACTTC. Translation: CASSPTSGRGYEQYF.

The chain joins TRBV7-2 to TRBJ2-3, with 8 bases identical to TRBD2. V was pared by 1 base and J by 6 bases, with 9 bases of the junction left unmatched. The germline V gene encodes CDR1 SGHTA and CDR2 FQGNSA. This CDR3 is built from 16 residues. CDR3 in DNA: TGTGCCAGCAGCTTAGAAGTAGCGGGATGGGTGGATACGCAGTATTTT. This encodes CASSLEVAGWVDTQYF.

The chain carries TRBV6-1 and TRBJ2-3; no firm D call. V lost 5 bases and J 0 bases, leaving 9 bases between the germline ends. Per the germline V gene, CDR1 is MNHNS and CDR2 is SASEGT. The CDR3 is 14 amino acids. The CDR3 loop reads CASSSLDSTDTQYF. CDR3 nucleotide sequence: TGTGCCAGCAGTTCCCTGGACAGCACAGATACGCAGTATTTT.

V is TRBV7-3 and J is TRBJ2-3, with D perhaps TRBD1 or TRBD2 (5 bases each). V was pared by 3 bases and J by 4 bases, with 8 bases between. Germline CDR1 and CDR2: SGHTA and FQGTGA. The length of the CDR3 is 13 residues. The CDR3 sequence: CASSFRGADTQYF. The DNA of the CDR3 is TGTGCCAGCAGCTTTAGAGGGGCAGATACGCAGTATTTT.